The clone carrying this TCR beta chain came up many times. The antigen is undetermined. The read terminates 3 residues ahead of where the CDR3 ends, so the germline J gene completes it. The data originate from a study of T cell clonality in common variable immunodeficiency. General study findings and limits: Reportedly, TCR beta sequences from common variable immunodeficiency showed fewer deletions and N-nucleotide insertions. CVID subjects shared fewer TCRbeta clones than healthy controls did. Patient heterogeneity in the CVID cohort limited correlations between repertoire features and clinical complications.

Trimming stripped 0 bases from V and 1 base from J, with 11 bases between. Germline assignment: CDR1 SGDLS and CDR2 YYNGEE. The CDR3 has 15 amino acids. Here immunoSEQ multiplex PCR was the method, and the copy in TCRdb shows in-frame clones only, minus some. Sampling found about 37,000 clones, none seen once. This TCR was sampled from a person aged 18 to 75 in good health. The chain has TRBV9 and TRBJ2-7; D not certain. The sample consisted of peripheral blood mononuclear cells. The sequenced part of the CDR3 DNA is TGTGCCAGCAGCGTAGGACACTCACCTTCCTACGAG. It translates to CASSVGHSPSYE. The entire CDR3 sequence reads CASSVGHSPSYEQYF.